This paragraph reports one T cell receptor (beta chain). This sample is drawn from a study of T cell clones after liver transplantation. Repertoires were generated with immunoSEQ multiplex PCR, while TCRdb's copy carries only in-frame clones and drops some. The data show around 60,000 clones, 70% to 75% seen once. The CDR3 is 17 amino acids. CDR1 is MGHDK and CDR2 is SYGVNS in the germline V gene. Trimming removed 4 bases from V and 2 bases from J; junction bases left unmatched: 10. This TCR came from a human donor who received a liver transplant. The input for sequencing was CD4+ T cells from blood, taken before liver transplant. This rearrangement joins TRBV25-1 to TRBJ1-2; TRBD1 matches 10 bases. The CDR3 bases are TGTGCCAGCAGTGCCACCGTCGGGGACAGGGGCAACTATGGCTACACCTTC. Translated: CASSATVGDRGNYGYTF.